Listed below are T cell receptor beta chains from one sample, sequenced in a study of blood T cell repertoires in COVID-19. Using immunoSEQ multiplex PCR, the repertoire was profiled, and TCRdb retains in-frame clones only, with some absent. The sample shows roughly 400,000 clones, 90% of them seen only once. Specimen: PBMCs or T cells enriched from blood (not recorded which). These receptors all come from a man younger than 35 who had recovered from COVID-19. Each CDR3 is given with its conserved first and last residue. D genes are given only for firm matches. Not all rows give a size; the values are once, few, many and, for expanded clones, a class.

TRBJ2-7 | TRBD2 | TRBV3-1/TRBV3-2 | . | CASGEKDLGGKQYF | TGTGCCAGCGGCGAGAAAGACCTGGGGGGGAAGCAGTACTTC
TRBJ1-1 | . | TRBV20-1 | . | CSVKREPEAFF | TGCAGTGTTAAGAGGGAACCCGAAGCTTTCTTT
TRBJ2-7 | . | TRBV3-1/TRBV3-2 | . | CASSQLSSYEQYF | TGTGCCAGCAGCCAATTGAGCTCCTACGAGCAGTACTTC
TRBJ1-1 | . | TRBV5-4 | . | CASSPRQIMGTEAFF | TGTGCCAGCAGCCCCAGACAGATTATGGGCACTGAAGCTTTCTTT
TRBJ2-3 | . | TRBV24-1 | . | CATSDLTYTSQYF | TGTGCCACCAGTGATTTGACGTACACGTCTCAGTATTTT
TRBJ2-1 | TRBD2 | TRBV27 | . | CASSFFGLDGREQFF | TGTGCCAGCAGTTTCTTCGGACTAGACGGGCGTGAGCAGTTCTTC
TRBJ2-7 | TRBD1 | TRBV4-1 | few | CASSLVKQGAGYEQYF | TGCGCCAGCAGCCTCGTTAAACAGGGGGCCGGTTACGAGCAGTACTTC
TRBJ2-5 | . | TRBV9 | . | CASSAWGGRQETQYF | TGTGCCAGCAGCGCCTGGGGTGGGAGACAAGAGACCCAGTACTTC
TRBJ2-1 | TRBD2 | TRBV28 | . | CASRTGTSGTNEQFF | TGTGCCAGCAGAACCGGGACTAGCGGGACTAATGAGCAGTTCTTC
TRBJ1-2 | . | TRBV7-9 | . | CASTNTASNYTF | TGTGCCAGCACCAATACTGCTAGCAACTACACCTTC
TRBJ2-1 | TRBD1 | TRBV5-1 | . | CASSGDRGGNNEQFF | TGCGCCAGCAGCGGGGACAGGGGTGGAAACAATGAGCAGTTCTTC
TRBJ2-2 | . | TRBV28 | . | CASTSQENTGELFF | TGTGCCAGCACATCCCAGGAGAACACCGGGGAGCTGTTTTTT
TRBJ1-2 | . | TRBV24-1 | . | CATSDFSGNGYTF | TGTGCCACCAGTGATTTCTCGGGGAATGGCTACACCTTC
TRBJ2-2 | . | TRBV27 | . | CASSQLKGTGELFF | TGTGCCAGCAGTCAACTTAAGGGGACCGGGGAGCTGTTTTTT
TRBJ1-5 | . | TRBV28 | . | CASSSSYPKYSNQPQHF | TGTGCCAGCAGTTCATCCTATCCGAAATATAGCAATCAGCCCCAGCATTTT
TRBJ1-6 | . | TRBV7-9 | . | CASSRLGDSPLHF | TGTGCCAGCAGCAGACTCGGGGATTCACCCCTCCACTTT
TRBJ1-6 | TRBD1 | TRBV5-1 | . | CASSLSQGAYSPLHF | TGCGCCAGCAGCTTGTCCCAGGGGGCCTATTCACCCCTCCACTTT
TRBJ2-1 | . | TRBV10-3 | few | CASYSGSYNEQFF | TGTGCCAGTTATAGCGGTTCCTACAATGAGCAGTTCTTC
TRBJ1-5 | TRBD1 | TRBV30 | . | CASSGTGGQPQHF | TGTGCCTCCTCCGGGACAGGGGGTCAGCCCCAGCATTTT
TRBJ1-1 | TRBD1 | TRBV2 | . | CASSDIGGTGKAFF | TGTGCCAGCAGTGATATTGGAGGGACAGGCAAAGCTTTCTTT
TRBJ1-1 | . | TRBV5-4 | . | CASSPRVNTEAFF | TGTGCCAGCAGCCCCCGGGTGAACACTGAAGCTTTCTTT
TRBJ1-2 | TRBD1 | TRBV18 | . | CASSLTGQGARGYTF | TGTGCCAGCTCACTCACGGGACAGGGGGCGCGAGGCTACACCTTC
TRBJ2-1 | TRBD2 | TRBV13 | . | CASSLGFQAGVTNEQFF | TGTGCCAGCAGCTTAGGCTTTCAAGCGGGAGTTACTAATGAGCAGTTCTTC
TRBJ1-2 | . | TRBV24-1 | . | CATSDGGYGYTF | TGTGCCACCAGTGACGGTGGCTATGGCTACACCTTC
TRBJ1-2 | . | TRBV11-3 | . | CASSLGLERREYGYTF | TGTGCCAGCAGCTTAGGGCTTGAGAGGAGGGAGTATGGCTACACCTTC
TRBJ1-2 | TRBD1 | TRBV18 | . | CASSPGTGANYGYTF | TGTGCCAGCTCACCCGGGACAGGAGCTAACTATGGCTACACCTTC
TRBJ1-1 | TRBD1 | TRBV10-2 | . | CASTGQGETEAFF | TGCGCCAGCACCGGACAGGGTGAGACTGAAGCTTTCTTT
TRBJ1-1 | . | TRBV18 | . | CASSRYREPEAFF | TGTGCCAGCTCACGTTACAGGGAACCTGAAGCTTTCTTT
TRBJ1-5 | . | TRBV28 | . | CASSLGATGSSNQPQHF | TGTGCCAGCAGTTTGGGGGCAACAGGGTCAAGCAATCAGCCCCAGCATTTT
TRBJ2-1 | TRBD2 | TRBV5-6 | . | CASSLGGTSYNEQFF | TGTGCCAGCAGCCTCGGGGGGACCTCCTACAATGAGCAGTTCTTC
TRBJ1-3 | . | TRBV5-1 | once | CASSFNERYSGNTIYF | TGCGCCAGCAGCTTTAACGAGAGGTACTCTGGAAACACCATATATTTT
TRBJ1-6 | . | TRBV2 | . | CASKIQFNSPLHF | TGTGCCAGCAAGATTCAGTTTAATTCACCCCTCCACTTT
TRBJ2-1 | TRBD2 | TRBV5-4 | . | CASSPSGGNEQFF | TGTGCCAGCAGCCCCAGCGGGGGCAATGAGCAGTTCTTC
TRBJ2-1 | . | TRBV25-1 | . | CASSERAYNEQFF | TGTGCCAGCAGTGAACGGGCCTACAATGAGCAGTTCTTC
TRBJ2-1 | . | TRBV29-1 | . | CSVDPGKFQTPDNEQFF | TGCAGCGTTGATCCAGGGAAGTTCCAAACACCAGACAATGAGCAGTTCTTC
TRBJ1-5 | . | TRBV6-1 | . | CASSEATAGGINQPQHF | TGTGCCAGCAGTGAAGCCACTGCTGGGGGGATCAATCAGCCCCAGCATTTT
TRBJ1-3 | . | TRBV3-1/TRBV3-2 | . | CASSRSSGNTIYF | TGTGCCAGCAGCCGGAGCTCTGGAAACACCATATATTTT
TRBJ2-5 | TRBD1 | TRBV5-4 | . | CASSRDRGMKTQYF | TGTGCCAGCAGCCGGGACAGGGGTATGAAGACCCAGTACTTC
TRBJ2-7 | TRBD1 | TRBV11-2 | . | CASSPGTAYEQYF | TGTGCCAGCAGCCCGGGGACAGCCTACGAGCAGTACTTC
TRBJ2-1 | TRBD2 | TRBV6-5 | . | CASSYTSGEYNEQFF | TGTGCCAGCAGTTACACTAGCGGAGAATACAATGAGCAGTTCTTC
TRBJ2-7 | TRBD1 | TRBV5-5 | . | CASTRGQADYEQYF | TGTGCCAGCACCCGTGGACAGGCCGATTACGAGCAGTACTTC
TRBJ1-3 | . | TRBV6-5 | . | CASSSRQAGNTIYF | TGTGCCAGCAGTTCGAGACAGGCTGGAAACACCATATATTTT
TRBJ2-2 | TRBD1 | TRBV2 | . | CASKMTGSGTGELFF | TGTGCCAGCAAGATGACAGGGAGTGGCACCGGGGAGCTGTTTTTT
TRBJ2-7 | . | TRBV11-2 | . | CASTPLAPHEQYF | TGTGCCAGCACCCCACTAGCTCCCCACGAGCAGTACTTC
TRBJ1-5 | TRBD1 | TRBV6-4 | . | CASSPGQDLPQHF | TGTGCCAGCAGTCCGGGACAGGATCTGCCCCAGCATTTT
TRBJ2-6 | . | TRBV5-1 | . | CASRGASGANVLTF | TGCGCCAGCAGGGGCGCCTCTGGGGCCAACGTCCTGACTTTC
TRBJ2-7 | TRBD2 | TRBV7-8 | . | CASSPGLAGGTEQYF | TGTGCCAGCAGCCCGGGACTAGCGGGGGGTACCGAGCAGTACTTC
TRBJ2-1 | TRBD2 | TRBV29-1 | . | CSVEGLAAYNEQFF | TGCAGCGTGGAGGGACTAGCGGCTTACAATGAGCAGTTCTTC
TRBJ2-7 | TRBD2 | TRBV27 | . | CASSPRLAGDPREQYF | TGTGCCAGCAGTCCACGACTAGCGGGAGACCCACGGGAGCAGTACTTC
TRBJ2-1 | TRBD2 | TRBV20-1 | . | CSASKAGGGDNEQFF | TGCAGTGCTAGTAAGGCGGGAGGCGGAGACAATGAGCAGTTCTTC
TRBJ1-5 | TRBD1 | TRBV4-1 | once | CASSQEGQGAISTQHF | TGCGCCAGCAGCCAAGAAGGACAGGGAGCAATCTCGACCCAGCATTTT
TRBJ2-1 | TRBD1 | TRBV2 | . | CASSGLDRGYNEQFF | TGTGCCAGCAGTGGGCTGGACAGGGGATACAATGAGCAGTTCTTC
TRBJ1-1 | . | TRBV6-5 | . | CASRDMWGPTEAFF | TGTGCCAGCAGAGATATGTGGGGGCCGACTGAAGCTTTCTTT
TRBJ1-3 | . | TRBV27 | once | CASRGGGGNTIYF | TGTGCCAGCAGGGGCGGGGGGGGAAACACCATATATTTT
TRBJ2-2 | . | TRBV29-1 | . | CSARGNTGELFF | TGCAGCGCAAGGGGGAACACCGGGGAGCTGTTTTTT
TRBJ1-1 | . | TRBV2 | . | CASRRIWTDSGTEAFF | TGTGCCAGCAGGAGAATATGGACAGATTCCGGCACTGAAGCTTTCTTT
TRBJ1-4 | . | TRBV4-1 | . | CASSRQDANEKLFF | TGCGCCAGCAGCCGACAAGACGCTAATGAAAAACTGTTTTTT
TRBJ2-7 | . | TRBV25-1 | . | CASSDPAGLYEQYF | TGTGCCAGCAGTGATCCTGCGGGACTCTACGAGCAGTACTTC
TRBJ2-1 | TRBD1 | TRBV7-9 | . | CASSPDRPNSYNEQFF | TGTGCCAGCAGCCCGGACAGGCCGAACTCCTACAATGAGCAGTTCTTC